Each of the 18 T cell receptor beta chains below was sequenced from the same sample in a study of T cells in Graves' hyperthyroidism and ophthalmopathy. TCR beta CDR3 sequences were amplified from RNA transcripts. When the TCR CDR3 underwent first-round RT-PCR, the HTBI primer set was used. TCRdb itself ran the multiplex PCR reads through MiXCR, one entry per CDR3 protein. The table includes 350,000 or so distinct CDR3 sequences, around a fifth detected once. The sequenced material came from blood. All receptors derive from a woman in her 50s with Graves' hyperthyroidism.

J is TRBJ2-3 and V is TRBV7-3; D unclear. Germline values: CDR1 SGHTA, CDR2 FQGTGA. CDR3 length equals 15 residues. The germline V and J ends were trimmed by 5 bases and 0 bases, with 12 bases remaining between them. As DNA, the CDR3 is TGTGCCAGCAGCACCGACACCCACAGCACAGATACGCAGTATTTT. Its protein product is CASSTDTHSTDTQYF.

The chain employs TRBV7-9 and TRBJ2-5; the match to TRBD1 covers 7 bases. Trimming took 5 bases from V and 7 from J; bases not matched to a gene: 19. Germline loops: CDR1 SEHNR, CDR2 FQNEAQ (reference sequence). The CDR3 has 17 amino acids. The CDR3 sequence: CASSGPGLTGNQGTQYF. CDR3 bases: TGTGCCAGCAGCGGGCCCGGCCTGACAGGGAATCAGGGGACCCAGTACTTC. Drawing the rest from reference TRBV7-9 and TRBJ2-5, the complete variable domain is DTGVSQNPRHKITKRGQNVTFRCDPISEHNRLYWYRQTLGQGPEFLTYFQNEAQLEKSRLLSDRFSAERPKGSFSTLEIQRTEQGDSAMYLCASSGPGLTGNQGTQYFGPGTRLLVL.

At least ten counts were recorded for this clonotype. V gene TRBV20-1 combines with J gene TRBJ1-2; maybe TRBD1 (6 bases). There are 14 residues in the CDR3. Germline values: CDR1 DFQATT, CDR2 SNEGSKA (reference sequence). Trimming took 3 bases from V and 4 from J, leaving 15 bases between them. This chain's CDR3 is CSASPSTGSYGYTF. The CDR3 nucleotides are TGCAGTGCTAGTCCTTCGACAGGCTCCTATGGCTACACCTTC.

The V gene is TRBV27, the J gene TRBJ1-3; D remains ambiguous. The CDR3 extends over 15 amino acids. V lost 5 bases and J lost 0, with 11 bases in between. Germline values: CDR1 MNHEY, CDR2 SMNVEV (reference sequence). CDR3 amino acids: CASSPGLNSGNTIYF. The DNA for the CDR3 is TGTGCCAGCAGTCCGGGCCTGAACTCTGGAAACACCATATATTTT.

This clonotype was observed many times. The rearrangement uses TRBV12-3 or TRBV12-4 and TRBJ1-1; TRBD1 is a possible D gene (5 bases). The ends were cut back, 3 bases at V and 3 bases at J, with 11 bases in the middle. This CDR3 has 14 amino acids. The CDR3 is CASSLQGLYTEAFF. CDR3 coding DNA: TGTGCCAGCAGTTTGCAGGGTCTGTACACTGAAGCTTTCTTT.

This clonotype was seen at least ten times. The chain carries TRBV28 and TRBJ2-6, with D tentatively TRBD1 (5 bases). This CDR3 comprises 15 residues. Germline values: CDR1 MDHEN, CDR2 SYDVKM. V was pared by 5 bases and J by 0 bases, with 8 bases between. The CDR3 protein is CASSPQVSGANVLTF. CDR3 coding DNA: TGTGCCAGCAGTCCACAGGTCTCTGGGGCCAACGTCCTGACTTTC.

Relative to its sample, this clonotype is medium-sized. The genes are TRBV29-1 and TRBJ2-7, with D tentatively TRBD2 (7 bases). Germline values: CDR1 SQVTM, CDR2 ANQGSEA. This CDR3 comprises 16 residues. V dropped 6 bases and J dropped 2 bases, with 23 bases sitting between them. The chain's CDR3 is CSVQGGAGTETYEQYF. In DNA, the CDR3 is TGCAGCGTCCAAGGGGGGGCCGGGACGGAAACCTACGAGCAGTACTTC.

The gene calls are TRBV11-2 and TRBJ1-1, with 12 bases that match TRBD1. V shed 5 bases and J 1 base; nucleotides not matched to a gene: 8. This CDR3 region has 17 residues. CDR1 is SGHAT and CDR2 is FQNNGV in the germline V gene. This chain's CDR3 is CASSLRDRGLGNTEAFF. The CDR3 DNA follows: TGTGCCAGCAGCCTCCGGGACAGGGGGCTTGGGAACACTGAAGCTTTCTTT.

This clonotype occurred many times. This sequence joins TRBV7-9 and TRBJ2-2, with 7 nucleotides matching TRBD2. The CDR3 runs to 16 residues. The trim removed 5 bases at V and 5 bases at J, leaving 11 bases unmatched. Per the germline V gene, CDR1 is SEHNR and CDR2 is FQNEAQ (reference sequence). The CDR3: CASSPSGSLRTGELFF. The DNA for the CDR3 is TGTGCCAGCAGCCCTAGCGGCAGCCTGAGGACCGGGGAGCTGTTTTTT.

This clonotype was observed many times. This chain connects TRBV12-3 or TRBV12-4 to TRBJ1-5; D might be TRBD1 (6 bases). Trimming pared 3 bases from V and 6 bases from J, leaving 18 bases between. CDR3 size: 16 residues. The CDR3 sequence: CASSLRTGGAIQPQHF. The CDR3 DNA is TGTGCCAGCAGTTTGAGGACGGGGGGCGCAATTCAGCCCCAGCATTTT.

V and J are TRBV19 and TRBJ1-5; TRBD1 might be the D (6 bases). V was clipped by 2 bases and J by 0 bases, with 11 bases between them. The CDR3 covers 16 residues. Germline V gene data show CDR1 as LNHDA and CDR2 as SQIVND (reference sequence). The CDR3 here is CASSIQGSFSNQPQHF. Here the CDR3 DNA reads TGTGCCAGTAGTATACAGGGGTCCTTTAGCAATCAGCCCCAGCATTTT.

This clonotype was detected ten times or more. This chain connects TRBV2 to TRBJ1-2, with TRBD1 identical over 8 bases. V lost 4 bases, J lost 6 bases, and 7 bases stayed unmatched. The germline CDR1 and CDR2 sequences are SNHLY and FYNNEI. This CDR3 has 14 residues. The CDR3 is CASSGPGQVNGYTF. The CDR3 DNA follows: TGTGCCAGCAGTGGCCCGGGACAGGTGAATGGCTACACCTTC.

This clonotype was counted only a few times. The gene calls are TRBV20-1 and TRBJ2-7; TRBD1 aligns across 8 bases. J gave up 0 bases and V 0 bases, and 7 bases lay outside the gene matches. The CDR3 consists of 16 residues. CDR1 and CDR2 from the germline V gene are DFQATT and SNEGSKA (reference sequence). The CDR3 nucleotides read TGCAGTGCTAGAGACCAAAGGACAGGGAACTCCTACGAGCAGTACTTC. Translated: CSARDQRTGNSYEQYF.

In the case of this clonotype: The conserved phenylalanine or tryptophan normally closing the CDR3 is absent here, so this likely arose from a read error. This chain joins TRBV7-2 and TRBJ2-7; maybe TRBD1 (5 bases). The CDR3 has 12 residues. Trimming cost V 3 bases and J 3 bases, with 6 bases left between them. Looked up from germline, CDR1 is SGHTA and CDR2 is FQGNSA. The CDR3 here is CASSFDSYEQYS. CDR3 bases: TGTGCCAGCAGCTTCGACAGCTACGAGCAGTACTCC.

This clonotype was observed at least ten times. The gene calls are TRBV5-1 and TRBJ2-1; 7 bases line up with TRBD2. V was clipped by 4 bases and J by 8 bases; unmatched bases: 15. This CDR3 comprises 16 residues. Germline-derived CDR1 and CDR2 are SGHRS and YFSETQ. The CDR3 loop reads CASSQNDLGTTDEQFF. The CDR3, as DNA: TGCGCCAGCAGCCAAAACGATTTAGGGACTACTGATGAGCAGTTCTTC. Full variable domain (rest looked up from reference TRBV5-1 and TRBJ2-1): KAGVTQTPRYLIKTRGQQVTLSCSPISGHRSVSWYQQTPGQGLQFLFEYFSETQRNKGNFPGRFSGRQFSNSRSEMNVSTLELGDSALYLCASSQNDLGTTDEQFFGPGTRLTVL.

This clonotype was recorded a few times. V gene TRBV28 combines with J gene TRBJ2-7; no clear D gene. Germline loops: CDR1 MDHEN, CDR2 SYDVKM. The CDR3 is 14 residues long. V was cut by 6 bases and J by 1 base, with 13 bases left in between. The CDR3 DNA is TGTGCCAGCAGCGCAGGCTTCCCATCCTACGAGCAGTACTTC. The encoded protein is CASSAGFPSYEQYF.

The V call is TRBV7-9, the J call TRBJ1-1; the D gene is possibly TRBD1 (6 bases). V was shortened by 5 bases and J by 4 bases, with 20 bases between the two germline ends. The length of the CDR3 is 16 residues. Per the germline V gene, CDR1 is SEHNR and CDR2 is FQNEAQ (reference sequence). CDR3 protein: CASSPQGTGPSTEAFF. Here the CDR3 DNA reads TGTGCCAGCAGCCCCCAAGGCACAGGGCCGAGCACTGAAGCTTTCTTT.

This clonotype was found many times. The chain carries TRBV6-1 and TRBJ2-7; TRBD2 matches 9 bases. Trimming at V came to 5 bases and at J to 6 bases, leaving 8 bases not matched to a gene. This CDR3 spans 14 amino acids. Germline loops: CDR1 MNHNS, CDR2 SASEGT. The CDR3 spells CASSTLAGATEQYF. CDR3 coding DNA: TGTGCCAGCAGTACATTAGCGGGAGCTACCGAGCAGTACTTC.